This TCR beta chain was identified during a study of cytomegalovirus exposure and HLA in healthy donors. Generated by immunoSEQ multiplex PCR, the TCRdb table keeps only in-frame clones and is missing some. The data show 130,000 or so clones, roughly 86% seen once. Study results and limitations: In vitro assays verified that a few CMV-associated chains recognized CMV antigens specifically. Cytomegalovirus status, reportedly, was diagnosed with high specificity and sensitivity by the classifier.

Note on this clone: Its specificity is not known.

The donors were members of the validation cohort comprising 120 subjects, separate from the approximately 670-subject first cohort. The sample taken for sequencing was PBMCs. This TCR derives from a man aged 25 to 40 in good health and CMV-seronegative.

The CDR3 loop reads CASSPTGATDTQYF. Here the CDR3 DNA reads TGTGCCAGCAGCCCAACAGGGGCCACAGATACGCAGTATTTT. This chain uses TRBV7-8 with TRBJ2-3, with TRBD1 identical over 7 bases. V lost 5 bases, J lost 2 bases, and 4 bases stayed unmatched. The CDR3 is 14 residues long. The germline gives CDR1 SGHVS, CDR2 FQNEAQ.